What follows are 13 T cell receptor beta chains derived from one specimen sequenced in a study of T cells in Graves' hyperthyroidism and ophthalmopathy. RNA transcripts provided the source from which TCR beta CDR3 regions were amplified. When the TCR CDR3 underwent first-round RT-PCR, the HTBI primer set was used. TCRdb passed the multiplex PCR reads through MiXCR, listing each CDR3 protein once. The sample has roughly 510,000 distinct CDR3 sequences, around 50% seen once; the top ten hold around 44%. The sequencing input was peripheral blood or thyroid tissue (not recorded which). The receptor source for this set is an adult woman with Graves' disease, either hyperthyroidism or ophthalmopathy (not recorded which).

This clonotype came up many times. CDR3 residues: CASSLRGGQLSNQPQHF. The CDR3 DNA sequence: TGTGCCAGCAGCTTAAGGGGGGGACAGCTTAGCAATCAGCCCCAGCATTTT. The chain has TRBV7-2 and TRBJ1-5; 7 bases map to TRBD1. The CDR3 extends over 17 amino acids. CDR1 is SGHTA, CDR2 FQGNSA, per germline. V dropped 2 bases and J dropped 0; count of bases not matched to a gene: 7.

This rearrangement joins TRBV7-9 to TRBJ2-7; 12 bases are shared with TRBD2. J lost 7 bases, V lost 5 bases, and 9 bases had no gene match. Germline V gene sequence: CDR1 SEHNR, CDR2 FQNEAQ (reference sequence). The CDR3 has 15 amino acids. The CDR3 bases are TGTGCCAGCAGCCCGGGACTAGCGGGTACCGGGGAGCAGTACTTC. This translates into CASSPGLAGTGEQYF.

This clonotype was observed at least ten times. This chain connects TRBV20-1 to TRBJ1-5; 8 bases agree with TRBD1. The CDR3 is made up of 13 amino acids. Per the germline V gene, CDR1 is DFQATT and CDR2 is SNEGSKA (reference sequence). Trimming removed 5 bases from V and 4 bases from J; junction bases left unmatched: 4. In DNA, the CDR3 is TGCAGTGCTGGGACAGGTGCAAATCAGCCCCAGCATTTT. Translating gives CSAGTGANQPQHF.

This chain joins TRBV15 and TRBJ2-5, with 9 positions matching TRBD1. In germline, CDR1 is LNHNV, CDR2 YYDKDF (reference sequence). Trimming took 1 base from V and 3 from J; bases not matched to a gene: 0. The CDR3 contains 14 residues. The CDR3 region is CATSRGDREETQYF. The CDR3 DNA sequence: TGTGCCACCAGCAGAGGGGACAGGGAAGAGACCCAGTACTTC. The full variable domain, in which reference TRBV15 and TRBJ2-5 provide the parts outside the CDR3, is DAMVIQNPRYQVTQFGKPVTLSCSQTLNHNVMYWYQQKSSQAPKLLFHYYDKDFNNEADTPDNFQSRRPNTSFCFLDIRSPGLGDTAMYLCATSRGDREETQYFGPGTRLLVL.

The table lists this clonotype with many counts. The V and J genes are TRBV6-6 and TRBJ1-1; 8 bases match TRBD1. The germline V gene encodes CDR1 MNHNY and CDR2 SVGAGI (reference sequence). The V and J ends lost 6 bases and 4 bases, in that order; junction bases with no gene match: 7. The CDR3 sequence is 14 residues long. CDR3 loop: CASRPSGTGTEAFF. In nucleotides, the CDR3 is TGTGCCAGCAGACCCTCCGGGACAGGCACTGAAGCTTTCTTT.

There are many counts of this clonotype. V gene TRBV20-1 combines with J gene TRBJ1-1; a weak D match, TRBD1 (6 bases). Germline V CDR1 and CDR2: DFQATT, SNEGSKA (reference sequence). Trimming pared 8 bases from V and 2 bases from J, leaving 15 bases between. This CDR3 is built from 13 residues. In DNA form, the CDR3 reads TGCAGTTTGCAAGGACAGCCAAACACTGAAGCTTTCTTT. It codes for CSLQGQPNTEAFF.

Worth noting for this clonotype: This likely comes from a read error, as the CDR3 has no conserved phenylalanine or tryptophan at its end. The chain uses TRBV12-3 or TRBV12-4 and TRBJ2-7, with TRBD1 identical over 7 bases. This CDR3 is built from 14 residues. Trimming took 5 bases from V and 4 from J; bases not matched to a gene: 8. In DNA, the CDR3 is TGTGCCAGCAGTCACCGGGACAGTAAATACGAGCAGTACCTC. Translating gives CASSHRDSKYEQYL.

There are a few counts of this clonotype. The rearrangement uses TRBV20-1 and TRBJ2-5; D remains ambiguous. This CDR3 spans 9 amino acids. Per germline, CDR1 DFQATT and CDR2 SNEGSKA (reference sequence). Trimming took 0 bases from V and 7 from J, leaving 0 bases between them. CDR3 nucleotide sequence: TGCAGTGCTAGAGAGACCCAGTACTTC. Protein sequence: CSARETQYF.

This chain connects TRBV7-9 to TRBJ1-1; D possibly corresponds to TRBD1 (5 bases). The CDR3 is 15 amino acids. The V and J ends lost 0 bases and 3 bases respectively, with 11 bases between them. The V gene's germline CDR1 is SEHNR and CDR2 FQNEAQ (reference sequence). CDR3 nucleotide sequence: TGTGCCAGCAGCTTAGCGCTGGCGGGGGACACTGAAGCTTTCTTT. Its translation: CASSLALAGDTEAFF.

The CDR3 bases are TGTGCCACCAGTGCCGGGGGTCAGCCCCAGCATTTT. Translated: CATSAGGQPQHF. The V gene is TRBV24-1, the J gene TRBJ1-5; TRBD1 might be the D (5 bases). Trimming stripped 5 bases from V and 6 bases from J, with 7 bases between. Germline lookup yields CDR1 KGHDR and CDR2 SFDVKD. The CDR3 covers 12 residues.

This clonotype was recorded at least ten times. The genes are TRBV20-1 and TRBJ2-7; 16 bases are a match to TRBD2. The CDR3 consists of 16 residues. The germline CDR1 and CDR2 sequences are DFQATT and SNEGSKA (reference sequence). Trimming removed 5 bases from V and 7 bases from J; junction bases left unmatched: 11. DNA of the CDR3: TGCAGTGCTTCTACCGGGACTAGCGGGAGGGCCATAGAGCAGTACTTC. This codes for CSASTGTSGRAIEQYF.

The chain joins TRBV2 to TRBJ1-4; TRBD1 agrees at 9 bases. V was clipped by 4 bases and J by 10 bases; unmatched bases: 10. CDR3 size: 15 residues. Germline CDR1 and CDR2: SNHLY and FYNNEI. CDR3 in amino acids: CASSATGTGMRKLFF. The CDR3 bases are TGTGCCAGCAGTGCTACCGGGACAGGGATGCGAAAACTGTTTTTT.

V is TRBV7-2 and J is TRBJ2-5; TRBD2 might be the D (5 bases). CDR3 length: 14 residues. V was trimmed by 6 bases and J by 0 bases, leaving 11 bases between them. Germline loops: CDR1 SGHTA, CDR2 FQGNSA. DNA of the CDR3: TGTGCCAGCAGTGACGGGATCTACCAAGAGACCCAGTACTTC. This translates into CASSDGIYQETQYF. The full variable domain, in which reference TRBV7-2 and TRBJ2-5 provide the parts outside the CDR3, is GAGVSQSPSNKVTEKGKDVELRCDPISGHTALYWYRQSLGQGLEFLIYFQGNSAPDKSGLPSDRFSAERTGGSVSTLTIQRTQQEDSAVYLCASSDGIYQETQYFGPGTRLLVL.